The 17 T cell receptor beta chains in this list originate from one sample, sequenced in a study of blood T cell repertoires in COVID-19. Repertoires were generated with immunoSEQ multiplex PCR, while TCRdb's copy carries only in-frame clones and drops some. The sample holds roughly 50,000 clones, around 86% seen once. Material for sequencing was peripheral blood. These receptors were collected from a woman aged 55-75 years with acute or convalescent COVID-19.

The chain has TRBV29-1 and TRBJ1-1, with D unclear. CDR1 SQVTM and CDR2 ANQGSEA come from the germline V gene. Trimming stripped 4 bases from V and 3 bases from J, with 12 bases between. The CDR3 runs to 13 residues. The CDR3 region is CSVGERWDTEAFF. The CDR3 DNA follows: TGCAGCGTTGGTGAGCGCTGGGACACTGAAGCTTTCTTT.

This rearrangement joins TRBV5-1 to TRBJ2-1, with TRBD2 matching 9 bases. CDR1 is SGHRS and CDR2 is YFSETQ in the germline V gene. The CDR3 has 16 residues. V shed 4 bases, J shed 5 bases, and the junction held 10 bases outside the gene matches. The CDR3 nucleotides are TGCGCCAGCAGCCGGGACAGAGCGGGAGGCCACAATGAGCAGTTCTTC. Protein: CASSRDRAGGHNEQFF.

This clone was counted once. The chain combines TRBV6-5 with TRBJ1-4; TRBD1 matches 10 bases. Germline V gene data show CDR1 as MNHEY and CDR2 as SVGAGI. The CDR3 covers 15 residues. CDR3 protein: CATRGQGMIGEKLFF. The DNA of the CDR3 is TGTGCGACCAGGGGACAGGGGATGATCGGTGAAAAACTGTTTTTT.

V and J are TRBV5-1 and TRBJ1-3, with D tentatively TRBD1 (6 bases). Germline V lookup: CDR1 SGHRS, CDR2 YFSETQ. Trimming took off 0 bases at V and 2 bases at J, with 9 bases between the two ends. The CDR3 is made up of 15 amino acids. The CDR3 region is CASSLGTVTGNTIYF. CDR3 DNA sequence: TGCGCCAGCAGCTTGGGGACAGTTACTGGAAACACCATATATTTT.

The CDR3 here is CASSSYDTSEAFF. The CDR3 coding sequence is TGTGCCAGCAGTTCCTACGACACCTCTGAAGCTTTCTTT. The chain joins TRBV6-5 to TRBJ1-1, with D uncertain. The CDR3 has 13 residues. Trimming shortened V by 4 bases and J by 6 bases, and 12 bases separated the two germline ends. Germline-derived CDR1 and CDR2 are MNHEY and SVGAGI.

The chain recombines TRBV19 with TRBJ2-7; 9 bases are a match to TRBD1. The CDR3 has 15 residues. CDR1 is LNHDA and CDR2 is SQIVND in the germline V gene (reference sequence). J gave up 3 bases and V 1 base, and 4 bases lay outside the gene matches. The CDR3 DNA sequence: TGTGCCAGTAGTATAGGGCGGACAGGGGACTACGAGCAGTACTTC. It yields the protein CASSIGRTGDYEQYF.

In this sample, this clone turned up once. The CDR3 protein is CASSITGSSNQPQHF. The CDR3 nucleotides read TGTGCCAGTAGTATCACAGGGAGCAGCAATCAGCCCCAGCATTTT. The V call is TRBV19, the J call TRBJ1-5; possibly TRBD1 for D (6 bases). The CDR3 runs 15 residues. Germline loops: CDR1 LNHDA, CDR2 SQIVND (reference sequence). V gave up 3 bases and J gave up 1 base, with 10 bases separating them. The whole variable domain, remainder taken from reference TRBV19 and TRBJ1-5, is DGGITQSPKYLFRKEGQNVTLSCEQNLNHDAMYWYRQDPGQGLRLIYYSQIVNDFQKGDIAEGYSVSREKKESFPLTVTSAQKNPTAFYLCASSITGSSNQPQHFGDGTRLSIL.

The chain employs TRBV7-9 and TRBJ1-2; TRBD1 agrees at 11 bases. This CDR3 has 15 amino acids. Trimming took 5 bases from V and 7 from J; bases not matched to a gene: 9. Germline-derived CDR1 and CDR2 are SEHNR and FQNEAQ (reference sequence). CDR3 amino acids: CASSRSWTGGGGYTF. DNA for the CDR3: TGTGCCAGCAGCCGTAGCTGGACAGGGGGCGGTGGCTACACCTTC.

This chain connects TRBV14 to TRBJ2-7, with 7 bases lining up with TRBD1. CDR1 is SGHDN, CDR2 FVKESK, per germline. The CDR3 is 15 amino acids. The V and J ends lost 0 bases and 2 bases, in that order; junction bases with no gene match: 4. The DNA of the CDR3 is TGTGCCAGCAGCCAAGACCTAGACAGGGCCTACGAGCAGTACTTC. Amino acid sequence: CASSQDLDRAYEQYF.

This chain joins TRBV7-9 and TRBJ2-7; TRBD1 matches 7 bases. The CDR3 loop spans 14 amino acids. Germline V gene data show CDR1 as SEHNR and CDR2 as FQNEAQ (reference sequence). Germline trimming cut 1 base from V and 3 bases from J; bases unmatched to any gene: 3. Here the CDR3 reads CASSLGDSLYEQYF. For the CDR3, the DNA is TGTGCCAGCAGCTTAGGGGACAGCCTCTACGAGCAGTACTTC.

The rearrangement joins TRBV6-1 to TRBJ1-5; 8 nucleotides match TRBD1. The CDR3 contains 17 residues. Losses at the gene ends were 4 bases for V and 3 bases for J; bases not matched to a gene: 11. Germline CDR1 MNHNS, CDR2 SASEGT. Here the CDR3 DNA reads TGTGCCAGCAGTGTGGGCTCACCGGGACAGGTCAATCAGCCCCAGCATTTT. It encodes CASSVGSPGQVNQPQHF.

The chain recombines TRBV28 with TRBJ1-3, with D possibly being TRBD1 (6 bases). Deletions cut 3 bases from V and 7 bases from J, with 10 bases between. Germline-derived CDR1 and CDR2 are MDHEN and SYDVKM. The CDR3 has 13 residues. CDR3 DNA sequence: TGTGCCAGCAGTTTGTTGCAGGGGAACACCATATATTTT. Protein: CASSLLQGNTIYF. The whole variable domain, filled in from reference TRBV28 and TRBJ1-3, reads DVKVTQSSRYLVKRTGEKVFLECVQDMDHENMFWYRQDPGLGLRLIYFSYDVKMKEKGDIPEGYSVSREKKERFSLILESASTNQTSMYLCASSLLQGNTIYFGEGSWLTVV.

The chain has TRBV11-2 and TRBJ1-1; 8 bases are a match to TRBD1. J was trimmed by 4 bases and V by 8 bases; bases with no gene match: 9. Germline-derived CDR1 and CDR2 are SGHAT and FQNNGV. This CDR3 has 14 amino acids. The CDR3 region has the DNA TGTGCCAGCGACAGGACAGGGTCTGGCACTGAAGCTTTCTTT. Residues: CASDRTGSGTEAFF.

In DNA, the CDR3 is TGTGCCTGCTGGAGACAGGGGAATGAAAAACTGTTTTTT. Protein product: CACWRQGNEKLFF. The chain employs TRBV30 and TRBJ1-4; 8 bases are a match to TRBD1. The V gene end was trimmed by 6 bases and the J gene end by 5 bases; junction bases not matched to a gene: 5. The CDR3 contains 13 residues. Germline values: CDR1 GTSNPN, CDR2 SVGIG (reference sequence).

This CDR3 is CASRATSGEETQYF. The CDR3 bases are TGCGCCAGCCGCGCGACTAGCGGAGAAGAGACCCAGTACTTC. V usage is TRBV5-1 and J usage is TRBJ2-5; 9 positions agree with TRBD2. V was clipped by 7 bases and J by 3 bases; unmatched bases: 7. CDR1 is SGHRS and CDR2 is YFSETQ in the germline V gene. This CDR3 has 14 residues.

The V call is TRBV12-3 or TRBV12-4, the J call TRBJ2-1; perhaps TRBD1 as D (6 bases). The CDR3 extends over 12 amino acids. V lost 7 bases and J lost 2, with 6 bases in between. The CDR3 reads CASKGAYNEQFF. For the CDR3, the DNA is TGTGCCAGCAAGGGGGCCTACAATGAGCAGTTCTTC.

V gene TRBV28 combines with J gene TRBJ2-7; 10 bases match TRBD1. V dropped 5 bases and J dropped 2; count of bases not matched to a gene: 6. The CDR3 sequence is 15 residues long. From germline, CDR1 is MDHEN and CDR2 SYDVKM. CDR3 nucleotide sequence: TGTGCCAGCAGTGAACCGGGACAGGGGCCCTACGAGCAGTACTTC. Translating it yields CASSEPGQGPYEQYF.